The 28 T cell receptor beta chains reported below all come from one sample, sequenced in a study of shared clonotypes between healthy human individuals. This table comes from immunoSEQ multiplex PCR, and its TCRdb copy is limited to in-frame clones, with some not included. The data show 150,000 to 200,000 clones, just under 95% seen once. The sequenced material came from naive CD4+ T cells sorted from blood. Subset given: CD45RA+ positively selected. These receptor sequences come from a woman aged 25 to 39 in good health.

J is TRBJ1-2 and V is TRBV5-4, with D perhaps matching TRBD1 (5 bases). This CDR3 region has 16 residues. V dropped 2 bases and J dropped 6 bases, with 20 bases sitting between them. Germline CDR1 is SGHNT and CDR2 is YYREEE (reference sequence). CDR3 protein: CASSFGGAGRVDGYTF. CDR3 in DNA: TGTGCCAGCAGCTTTGGCGGGGCAGGCCGCGTCGATGGCTACACCTTC.

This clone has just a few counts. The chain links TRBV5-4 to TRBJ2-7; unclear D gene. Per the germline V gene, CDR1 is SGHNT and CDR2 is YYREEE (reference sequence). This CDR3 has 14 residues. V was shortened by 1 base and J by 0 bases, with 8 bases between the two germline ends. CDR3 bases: TGTGCCAGCAGCTTGTGGTACTCCTCCTACGAGCAGTACTTC. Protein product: CASSLWYSSYEQYF.

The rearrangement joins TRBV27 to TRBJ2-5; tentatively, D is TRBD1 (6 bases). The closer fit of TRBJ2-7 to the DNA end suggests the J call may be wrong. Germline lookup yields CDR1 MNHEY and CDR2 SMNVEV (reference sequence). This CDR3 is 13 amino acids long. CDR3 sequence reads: CASPQKGVDEQYF. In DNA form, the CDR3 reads TGTGCCAGCCCTCAGAAGGGGGTGGACGAGCAGTACTTC.

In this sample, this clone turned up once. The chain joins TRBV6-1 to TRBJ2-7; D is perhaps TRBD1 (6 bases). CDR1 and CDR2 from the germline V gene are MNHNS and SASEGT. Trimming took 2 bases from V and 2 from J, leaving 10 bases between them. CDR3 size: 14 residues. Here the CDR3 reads CASSESPGAYEQYF. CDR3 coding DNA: TGTGCCAGCAGTGAATCCCCAGGGGCCTACGAGCAGTACTTC.

CDR3 DNA: TGTGCCAGCAGTTTACTCGGGACTAGCGGGAGTTACGAGCAGTACTTC. It is translated as CASSLLGTSGSYEQYF. The chain couples TRBV28 to TRBJ2-5; 14 positions match TRBD2. The last part of the DNA fits TRBJ2-7 better; the J call may be wrong. This CDR3 has 16 amino acids. CDR1 and CDR2 (germline): MDHEN, SYDVKM.

DNA of the CDR3: TGTGCCAGTAGTATCCGGACAGGGATTAGTGAAAAACTGTTTTTT. Amino acid sequence: CASSIRTGISEKLFF. The gene calls are TRBV19 and TRBJ1-4, with 8 nucleotides matching TRBD1. The junction had 7 bases not matched to a gene; V was cut back by 3 bases and J by 7 bases. CDR1 is LNHDA and CDR2 is SQIVND in the germline V gene (reference sequence). The CDR3 has 15 amino acids.

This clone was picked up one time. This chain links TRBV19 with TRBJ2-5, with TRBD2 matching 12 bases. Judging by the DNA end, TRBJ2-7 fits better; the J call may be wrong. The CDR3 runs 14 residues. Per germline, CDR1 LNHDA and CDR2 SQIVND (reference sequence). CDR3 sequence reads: CAASIGLAGSEQYF. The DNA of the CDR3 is TGTGCCGCCTCAATAGGACTAGCGGGATCCGAGCAGTACTTC.

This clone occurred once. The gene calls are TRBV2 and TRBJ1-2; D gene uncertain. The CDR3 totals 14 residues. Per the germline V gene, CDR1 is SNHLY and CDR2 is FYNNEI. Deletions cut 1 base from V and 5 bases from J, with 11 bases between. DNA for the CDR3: TGTGCCAGCAGTGAAGGGTTTGGAACTTATGGCTACACCTTC. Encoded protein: CASSEGFGTYGYTF.

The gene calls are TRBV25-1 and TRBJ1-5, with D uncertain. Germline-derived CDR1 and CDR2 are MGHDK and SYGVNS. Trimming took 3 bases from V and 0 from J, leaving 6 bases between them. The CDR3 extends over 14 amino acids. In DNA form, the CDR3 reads TGTGCCAGCAGTGATCCCTATAGCAATCAGCCCCAGCATTTT. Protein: CASSDPYSNQPQHF.

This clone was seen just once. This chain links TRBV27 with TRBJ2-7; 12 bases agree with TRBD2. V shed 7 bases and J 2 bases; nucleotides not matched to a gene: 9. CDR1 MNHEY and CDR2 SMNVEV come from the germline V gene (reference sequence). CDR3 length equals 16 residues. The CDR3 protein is CASKRSGLAGTYEQYF. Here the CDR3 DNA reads TGTGCCAGCAAGAGATCCGGACTAGCGGGAACCTACGAGCAGTACTTC.

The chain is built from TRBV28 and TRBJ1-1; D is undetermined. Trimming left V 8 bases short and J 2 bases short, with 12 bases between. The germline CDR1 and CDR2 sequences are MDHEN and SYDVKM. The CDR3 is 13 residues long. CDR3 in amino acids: CASLLGDNTEAFF. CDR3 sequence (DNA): TGTGCCAGCCTCCTCGGGGATAACACTGAAGCTTTCTTT.

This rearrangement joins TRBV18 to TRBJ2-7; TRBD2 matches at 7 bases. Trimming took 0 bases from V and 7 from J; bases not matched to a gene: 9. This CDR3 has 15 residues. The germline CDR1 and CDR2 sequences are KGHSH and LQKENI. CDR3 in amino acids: CASSPPGRGQGEQYF. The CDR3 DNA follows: TGTGCCAGCTCACCACCGGGGAGGGGTCAAGGAGAGCAGTACTTC.

The CDR3 sequence: CASSLRGGTTTYEQYF. The CDR3 DNA is TGTGCCAGCAGCCTCCGGGGTGGGACAACAACATACGAGCAGTACTTC. The V call is TRBV11-2, the J call TRBJ2-7; a weak D match, TRBD1 (6 bases). Per the germline V gene, CDR1 is SGHAT and CDR2 is FQNNGV. With 5 bases removed from V and 4 bases from J, the gap between germline ends came to 21 bases. The CDR3 is made up of 16 amino acids.

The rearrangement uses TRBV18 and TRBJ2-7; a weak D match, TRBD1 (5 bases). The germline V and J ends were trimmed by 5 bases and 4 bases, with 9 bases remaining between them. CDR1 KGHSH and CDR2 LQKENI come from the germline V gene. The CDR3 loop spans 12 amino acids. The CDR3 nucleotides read TGTGCCAGCTCATCTGACAGTTACGAGCAGTACTTC. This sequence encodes CASSSDSYEQYF. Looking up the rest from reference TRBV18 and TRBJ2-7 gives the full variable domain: NAGVMQNPRHLVRRRGQEARLRCSPMKGHSHVYWYRQLPEEGLKFMVYLQKENIIDESGMPKERFSAEFPKEGPSILRIQQVVRGDSAAYFCASSSDSYEQYFGPGTRLTVT.

This CDR3 is CASSVVDTQYF. As DNA, the CDR3 is TGTGCCAGTAGTGTCGTGGATACGCAGTATTTT. The chain recombines TRBV19 with TRBJ2-3; no reliable D call. This CDR3 contains 11 residues. Trimming cost V 5 bases and J 6 bases, with 6 bases left between them. Germline CDR1 is LNHDA and CDR2 is SQIVND (reference sequence).

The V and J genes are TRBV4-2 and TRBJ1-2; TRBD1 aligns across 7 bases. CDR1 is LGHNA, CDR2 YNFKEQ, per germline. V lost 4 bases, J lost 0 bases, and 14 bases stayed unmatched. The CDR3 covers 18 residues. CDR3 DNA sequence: TGTGCCAGCAGCCGGAGGCGGGACAGAATGCTTTCTAACTATGGCTACACCTTC. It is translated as CASSRRRDRMLSNYGYTF.

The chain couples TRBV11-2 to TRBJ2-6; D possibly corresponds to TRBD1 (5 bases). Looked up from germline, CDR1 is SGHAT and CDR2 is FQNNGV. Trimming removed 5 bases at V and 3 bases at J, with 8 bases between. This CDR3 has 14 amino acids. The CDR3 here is CASSETVGANVLTF. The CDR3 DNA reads TGTGCCAGCAGCGAGACAGTTGGGGCCAACGTCCTGACTTTC.

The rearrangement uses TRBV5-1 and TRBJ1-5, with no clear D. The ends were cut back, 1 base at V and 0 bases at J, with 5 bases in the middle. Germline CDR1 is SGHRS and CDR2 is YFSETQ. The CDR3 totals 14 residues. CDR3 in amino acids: CASSLLDSNQPQHF. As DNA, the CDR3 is TGCGCCAGCAGCTTGCTGGATAGCAATCAGCCCCAGCATTTT.

CDR3 in DNA: TGTGCCAGCAGTGGAAACAGGTACTATGGCTACACCTTC. Protein product: CASSGNRYYGYTF. The genes are TRBV6-1 and TRBJ1-2, with D possibly TRBD1 on 5 matching bases. The CDR3 consists of 13 residues. V was trimmed by 4 bases and J by 3 bases, leaving 9 bases between them. The germline CDR1 and CDR2 sequences are MNHNS and SASEGT.

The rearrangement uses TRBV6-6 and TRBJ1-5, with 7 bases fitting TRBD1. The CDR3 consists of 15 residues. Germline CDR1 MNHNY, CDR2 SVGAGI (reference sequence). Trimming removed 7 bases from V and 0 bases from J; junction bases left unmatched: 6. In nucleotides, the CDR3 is TGTGCCAGCACTGACAGGGCCAATAGCAATCAGCCCCAGCATTTT. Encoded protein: CASTDRANSNQPQHF.

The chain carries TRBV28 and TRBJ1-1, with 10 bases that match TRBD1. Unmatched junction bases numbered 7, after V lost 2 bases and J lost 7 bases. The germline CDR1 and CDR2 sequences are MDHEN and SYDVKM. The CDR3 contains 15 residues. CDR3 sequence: CASSLRQGAGSEAFF. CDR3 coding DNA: TGTGCCAGCAGTTTACGACAGGGGGCCGGGAGTGAAGCTTTCTTT.

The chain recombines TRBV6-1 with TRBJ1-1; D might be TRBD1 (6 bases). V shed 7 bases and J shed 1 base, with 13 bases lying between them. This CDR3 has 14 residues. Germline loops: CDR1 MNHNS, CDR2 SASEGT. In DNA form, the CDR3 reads TGTGCCAGCATCGACAGGCCGCCGAACACTGAAGCTTTCTTT. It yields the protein CASIDRPPNTEAFF.

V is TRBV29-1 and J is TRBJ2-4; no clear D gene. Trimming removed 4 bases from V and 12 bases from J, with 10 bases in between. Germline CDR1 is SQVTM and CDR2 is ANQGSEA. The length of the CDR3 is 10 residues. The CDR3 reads CSVGDNPQYF. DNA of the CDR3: TGCAGCGTTGGGGATAATCCTCAGTACTTC.

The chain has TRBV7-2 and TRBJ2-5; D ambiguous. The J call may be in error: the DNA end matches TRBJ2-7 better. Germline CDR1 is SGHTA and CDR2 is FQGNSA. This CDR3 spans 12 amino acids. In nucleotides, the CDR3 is TGTGCCAGCAGCTCAATCGGATACGAGCAGTACTTC. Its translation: CASSSIGYEQYF.

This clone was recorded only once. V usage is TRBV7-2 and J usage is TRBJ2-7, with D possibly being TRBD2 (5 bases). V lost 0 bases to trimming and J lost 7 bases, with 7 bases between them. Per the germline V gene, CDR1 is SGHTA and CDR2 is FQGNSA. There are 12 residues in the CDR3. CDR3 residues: CASSLAEEEQYF. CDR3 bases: TGTGCCAGCAGCTTAGCGGAGGAGGAGCAGTACTTC.

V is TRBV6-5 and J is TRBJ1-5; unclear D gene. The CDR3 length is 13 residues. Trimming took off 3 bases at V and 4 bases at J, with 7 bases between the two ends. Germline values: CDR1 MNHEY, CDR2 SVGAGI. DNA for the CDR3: TGTGCCAGCAGTTATGATGGGAATCAGCCCCAGCATTTT. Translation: CASSYDGNQPQHF.

The CDR3 region is CASSGEAQEDRYYNEQFF. For the CDR3, the DNA is TGTGCCAGCAGCGGAGAAGCCCAAGAGGACCGCTACTACAATGAGCAGTTCTTC. The chain uses TRBV7-9 and TRBJ2-1; D unresolved. The V and J ends lost 5 bases and 3 bases respectively, with 23 bases between them. CDR1 SEHNR and CDR2 FQNEAQ come from the germline V gene (reference sequence). The CDR3 contains 18 residues.

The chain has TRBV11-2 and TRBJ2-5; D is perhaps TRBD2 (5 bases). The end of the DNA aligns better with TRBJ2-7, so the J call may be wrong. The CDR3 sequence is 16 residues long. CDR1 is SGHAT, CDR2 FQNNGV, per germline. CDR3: CASSFGPGKKSYEQYF. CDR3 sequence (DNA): TGTGCCAGCAGCTTTGGGCCCGGGAAGAAGTCCTACGAGCAGTACTTC.